These T cell receptor beta chains were read from a single sample in a study of cytomegalovirus exposure and HLA in healthy donors. TCRdb keeps only in-frame clones here, not all; method: immunoSEQ multiplex PCR. The data show under 200,000 clones, approximately 70% seen once. The material sequenced was PBMCs. These receptors came from a woman aged 25 to 39 in good health and CMV-seronegative. The CDR3 runs from the conserved cysteine through the conserved F or W. The D gene is left open where the match is weak. Some rows have no size entry. The others give once, few or many, or a class for an expanded clone.

DNA: TGTGCCAGCAGCCAACTACAGGGATCTGAGCAGTTCTTC; CDR3: CASSQLQGSEQFF; D: -; size: -; V: TRBV11-3; J: TRBJ2-1
DNA: TGTGCCAGCAGCTCTGGAGGGGCCAAAAACATTCAGTACTTC; CDR3: CASSSGGAKNIQYF; D: -; size: few; V: TRBV7-2; J: TRBJ2-4
DNA: TGTGCCAGCAGCATGAGCGGGGGGATTTACAATGAGCAGTTCTTC; CDR3: CASSMSGGIYNEQFF; D: TRBD2; size: -; V: TRBV5-4; J: TRBJ2-1
DNA: TGCAGCGCTGGGGGGAGAGAGCAGTACTTC; CDR3: CSAGGREQYF; D: -; size: -; V: TRBV29-1; J: TRBJ2-7
DNA: TGTGCCAGCAGTGAATTGGCGGGGACGCAGTTCTTC; CDR3: CASSELAGTQFF; D: -; size: -; V: TRBV6-1; J: TRBJ2-1
DNA: TGTGCCAGCAGTGACAATAGGGGGCGGAGAACTGAAGCTTTCTTT; CDR3: CASSDNRGRRTEAFF; D: TRBD1; size: few; V: TRBV6-4; J: TRBJ1-1
DNA: TGTGCCAGCAGCCAAGTTATCCAAAAACAGGACGAGCAGTACTTC; CDR3: CASSQVIQKQDEQYF; D: -; size: few; V: TRBV14; J: TRBJ2-7
DNA: TGTGCCAGCTCACCCCGTGAGGGGCAGGGGTCTGGGGCCAACGTCCTGACTTTC; CDR3: CASSPREGQGSGANVLTF; D: -; size: few; V: TRBV18; J: TRBJ2-6
DNA: TGTGCCAGCAGCGTCCGGGACATCTCCTACGAGCAGTACTTC; CDR3: CASSVRDISYEQYF; D: -; size: -; V: TRBV7-2; J: TRBJ2-7
DNA: TGTGCCAGCAGTGATCCCGACAGGGGTACCTACGAGCAGTACTTC; CDR3: CASSDPDRGTYEQYF; D: TRBD1; size: -; V: TRBV6-1; J: TRBJ2-7
DNA: TGCGCCAGCAGCGAGGCGGGACTAGCGGGATACCACGAGCAGTACTTC; CDR3: CASSEAGLAGYHEQYF; D: TRBD2; size: -; V: TRBV5-1; J: TRBJ2-7
DNA: TGCGCCAGCAGCTTGGGATTAGGCCTAGCGGGAGGAGAGACCCAGTACTTC; CDR3: CASSLGLGLAGGETQYF; D: TRBD2; size: -; V: TRBV5-1; J: TRBJ2-5
DNA: TGTGCCAGCAGCGTAGAAGGGTCGGGGGGCTATGGCTACACCTTC; CDR3: CASSVEGSGGYGYTF; D: -; size: few; V: TRBV9; J: TRBJ1-2
DNA: TGTGCCAGCAGCCTAAGACAGGGGACAGCAGGAAACACCATATATTTT; CDR3: CASSLRQGTAGNTIYF; D: TRBD1; size: -; V: TRBV9; J: TRBJ1-3
DNA: TGTGCCAGCAGCTCTGGGCGGGGGTTATTTCGCTCTGGGGCCAACGTCCTGACTTTC; CDR3: CASSSGRGLFRSGANVLTF; D: TRBD2; size: -; V: TRBV7-9; J: TRBJ2-6
DNA: TGTGCCAGCAGCTTGGATTCATCCTACAATGAGCAGTTCTTC; CDR3: CASSLDSSYNEQFF; D: -; size: -; V: TRBV5-4; J: TRBJ2-1
DNA: TGTGCCAGCAGTTCTATGCCAGGGACTTACCAGAACACCGGGGAGCTGTTTTTT; CDR3: CASSSMPGTYQNTGELFF; D: -; size: few; V: TRBV27; J: TRBJ2-2
DNA: TGTGCCAGCAGCCCATACCGACTAGCGGGAGAACGTAGTGAGCAGTTCTTC; CDR3: CASSPYRLAGERSEQFF; D: TRBD2; size: few; V: TRBV7-8; J: TRBJ2-1
DNA: TGTGCCAGCAGTTTCCTAGCGGGGGGGCCGTTGGCAGATACGCAGTATTTT; CDR3: CASSFLAGGPLADTQYF; D: TRBD2; size: few; V: TRBV27; J: TRBJ2-3
DNA: TGTGCCAGCAGAGAACAGGTCCCCAATCAGCCCCAGCATTTT; CDR3: CASREQVPNQPQHF; D: -; size: -; V: TRBV2; J: TRBJ1-5
DNA: TGTGCCAGCAGTTACCTCAACTCCAATCAGCCCCAGCATTTT; CDR3: CASSYLNSNQPQHF; D: -; size: few; V: TRBV6-6; J: TRBJ1-5
DNA: TGTGCCAGCATACGGGAGAATCGGGGTTACAGTGAGCAGTTCTTC; CDR3: CASIRENRGYSEQFF; D: -; size: few; V: TRBV6-6; J: TRBJ2-1
DNA: TGCGCCAGCAGCTTGGTAGGGGGCCAAGAGACCCAGTACTTC; CDR3: CASSLVGGQETQYF; D: -; size: few; V: TRBV5-1; J: TRBJ2-5
DNA: TGTGCCAGCAGCTCCGGCCGTACAGGGGGTAGTTCACCCCTCCACTTT; CDR3: CASSSGRTGGSSPLHF; D: TRBD1; size: -; V: TRBV11-2; J: TRBJ1-6
DNA: TGTGCCAGTACCAAACCCTCCAGCGGGGGGGCAGCAATTGATGAGCAGTTCTTC; CDR3: CASTKPSSGGAAIDEQFF; D: TRBD2; size: -; V: TRBV19; J: TRBJ2-1
DNA: TGTGCCAGCGCGGAGGGATGGGGTACAGATACGCAGTATTTT; CDR3: CASAEGWGTDTQYF; D: -; size: few; V: TRBV18; J: TRBJ2-3
DNA: TGTGCCAGCAGCCCAGAGGTCTATGGCTACACCTTC; CDR3: CASSPEVYGYTF; D: -; size: -; V: TRBV7-9; J: TRBJ1-2
DNA: TGCGCCAGCAGCCAAGATAGCGGGGGAGGAGAGACCCAGTACTTC; CDR3: CASSQDSGGGETQYF; D: TRBD2; size: -; V: TRBV4-1; J: TRBJ2-5
DNA: TGTGCCAGCAGCCGACGACAGGCCTACGAGCAGTACTTC; CDR3: CASSRRQAYEQYF; D: -; size: -; V: TRBV13; J: TRBJ2-7
DNA: TGTGCCAGCAGCTTAAGGGACGACGGGGGGGCGTCGACCCAGTACTTC; CDR3: CASSLRDDGGASTQYF; D: TRBD2; size: once; V: TRBV7-8; J: TRBJ2-5
DNA: TGTGCCAGCAGTTACAACAGCCCCAATGAAAAACTGTTTTTT; CDR3: CASSYNSPNEKLFF; D: -; size: -; V: TRBV6-6; J: TRBJ1-4
DNA: TGTGCCAGCCGGAACCGACGCGACACCAATCAGCCCCAGCATTTT; CDR3: CASRNRRDTNQPQHF; D: -; size: -; V: TRBV6-4; J: TRBJ1-5
DNA: TGTGCCAGCAGTCCTCTAGCGGGAGGCACCGGGGAGCTGTTTTTT; CDR3: CASSPLAGGTGELFF; D: TRBD2; size: -; V: TRBV5-4; J: TRBJ2-2
DNA: TGTGCCAGCTCAGGATGGGGATACAGGAGACAAGAGACCCAGTACTTC; CDR3: CASSGWGYRRQETQYF; D: -; size: -; V: TRBV18; J: TRBJ2-5
DNA: TGTGCCAGCAGAGGGACAGGGGTTCGCACTGAAGCTTTCTTT; CDR3: CASRGTGVRTEAFF; D: TRBD1; size: -; V: TRBV27; J: TRBJ1-1